The present T cell receptor (beta chain) was sequenced within a study of cytomegalovirus exposure and HLA in healthy donors. Study conclusions and caveats: The authors listed 150 to 200 TCR beta chains as cytomegalovirus-associated.

Germline CDR1 and CDR2: MNHEY and SVGAGI. Germline trimming cut 7 bases from V and 8 bases from J; bases unmatched to any gene: 10. CDR3 length: 14 residues. A word on this clone: No antigen is known for it.

TCRdb's copy holds only in-frame clones and misses some; the assay was immunoSEQ multiplex PCR. The table records roughly 65,000 clones, about 91% of them present only once. This sequence joins TRBV6-5 and TRBJ2-1; 8 bases align to TRBD2. Sequencing was performed on PBMCs. This TCR was sampled from a man aged 18 to 30 in good health and CMV-seropositive. The CDR3, as DNA: TGTGCCAGCACATTCGGGACTAGAACTGATGAGCAGTTCTTC. Amino acid sequence: CASTFGTRTDEQFF.